This T cell receptor (beta chain) was obtained from a study of cytomegalovirus exposure and HLA in healthy donors. Background on the study: Earlier, 100 million to 130 million unique TCR beta sequences were recovered from 200 million or so T cells by an analysis.

V was clipped by 7 bases and J by 5 bases; unmatched bases: 14. The V gene's germline CDR1 is MNHEY and CDR2 SMNVEV (reference sequence). The CDR3 has 17 amino acids. Primers included in the PCR were 60 Vbeta and 13 Jbeta primers. The method was immunoSEQ multiplex PCR; TCRdb's version includes in-frame clones alone and lacks a portion of them. The repertoire holds 120,000 or so clones, with about 79% as singletons. The specimen sequenced was PBMCs. V usage is TRBV27 and J usage is TRBJ2-1; TRBD1 matches 10 bases. The clonotype originates from a woman between 50 and 59 years old in good health and CMV-seronegative. The CDR3 reads CASTFSAGDRGDNEQFF. The CDR3 DNA follows: TGTGCCAGCACCTTCTCCGCAGGGGACAGGGGTGACAATGAGCAGTTCTTC.